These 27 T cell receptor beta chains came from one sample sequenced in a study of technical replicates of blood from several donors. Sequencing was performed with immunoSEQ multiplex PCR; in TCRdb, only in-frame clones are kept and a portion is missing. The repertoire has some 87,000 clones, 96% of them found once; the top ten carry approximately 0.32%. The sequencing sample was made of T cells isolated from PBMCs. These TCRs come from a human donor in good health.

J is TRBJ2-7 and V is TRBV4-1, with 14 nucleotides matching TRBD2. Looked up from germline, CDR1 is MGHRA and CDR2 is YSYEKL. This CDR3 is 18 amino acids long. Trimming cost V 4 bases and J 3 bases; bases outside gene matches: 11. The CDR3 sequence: CASSPERGLAGEVYEQYF. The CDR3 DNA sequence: TGCGCCAGCAGCCCAGAGAGGGGACTAGCGGGAGAGGTCTACGAGCAGTACTTC.

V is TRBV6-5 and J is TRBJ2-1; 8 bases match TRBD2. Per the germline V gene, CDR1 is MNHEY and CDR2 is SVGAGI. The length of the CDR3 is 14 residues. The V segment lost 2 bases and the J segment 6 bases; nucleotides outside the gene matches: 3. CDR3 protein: CASSYEREINEQFF. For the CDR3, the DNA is TGTGCCAGCAGTTACGAGCGGGAGATCAATGAGCAGTTCTTC.

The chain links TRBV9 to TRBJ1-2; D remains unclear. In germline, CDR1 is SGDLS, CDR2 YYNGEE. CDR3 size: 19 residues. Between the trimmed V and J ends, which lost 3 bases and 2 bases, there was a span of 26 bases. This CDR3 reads CASSAPKSETPTINYGYTF. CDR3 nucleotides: TGTGCCAGCAGCGCCCCAAAAAGCGAGACACCGACTATAAACTATGGCTACACCTTC.

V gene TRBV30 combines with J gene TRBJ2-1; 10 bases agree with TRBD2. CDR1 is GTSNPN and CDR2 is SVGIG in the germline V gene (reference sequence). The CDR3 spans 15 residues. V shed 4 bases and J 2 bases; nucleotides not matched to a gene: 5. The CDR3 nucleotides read TGTGCCTGGACCCCTGGGACTAGCGCCTACAATGAGCAGTTCTTC. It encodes CAWTPGTSAYNEQFF. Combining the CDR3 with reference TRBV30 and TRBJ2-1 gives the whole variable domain SQTIHQWPATLVQPVGSPLSLECTVEGTSNPNLYWYRQAAGRGLQLLFYSVGIGQISSEVPQNLSASRPQDRQFILSSKKLLLSDSGFYLCAWTPGTSAYNEQFFGPGTRLTVL.

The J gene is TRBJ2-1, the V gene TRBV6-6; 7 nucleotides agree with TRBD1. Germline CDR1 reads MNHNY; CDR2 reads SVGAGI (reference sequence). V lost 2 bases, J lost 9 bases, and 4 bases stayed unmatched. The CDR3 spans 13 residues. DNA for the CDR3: TGTGCCAGCAGTTACAGGGGGCCTGGTGAGCAGTTCTTC. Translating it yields CASSYRGPGEQFF.

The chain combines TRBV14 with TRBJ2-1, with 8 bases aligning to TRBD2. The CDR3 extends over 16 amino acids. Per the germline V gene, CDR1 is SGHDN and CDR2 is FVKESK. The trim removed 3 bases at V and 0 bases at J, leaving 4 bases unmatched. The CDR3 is CASSHLLAASYNEQFF. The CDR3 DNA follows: TGTGCCAGCAGCCACTTACTAGCGGCCTCCTACAATGAGCAGTTCTTC.

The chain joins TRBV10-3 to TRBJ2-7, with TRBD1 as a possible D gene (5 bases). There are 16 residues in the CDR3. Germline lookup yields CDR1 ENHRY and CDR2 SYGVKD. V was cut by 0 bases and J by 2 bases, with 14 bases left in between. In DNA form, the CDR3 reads TGTGCCATCAGTGAGTCGTTGGAAGGACAAACCTACGAGCAGTACTTC. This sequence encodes CAISESLEGQTYEQYF.

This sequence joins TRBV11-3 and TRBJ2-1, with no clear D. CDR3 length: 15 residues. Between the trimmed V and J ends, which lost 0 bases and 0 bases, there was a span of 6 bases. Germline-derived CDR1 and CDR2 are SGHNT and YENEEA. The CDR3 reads CASSLEMASYNEQFF. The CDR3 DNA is TGTGCCAGCAGCTTAGAGATGGCCTCCTACAATGAGCAGTTCTTC.

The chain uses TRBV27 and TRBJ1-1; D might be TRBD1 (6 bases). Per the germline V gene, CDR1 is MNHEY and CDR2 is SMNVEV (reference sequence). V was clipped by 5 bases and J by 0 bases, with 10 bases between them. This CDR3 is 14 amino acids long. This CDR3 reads CASSVTGMNTEAFF. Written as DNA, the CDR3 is TGTGCCAGCAGTGTAACAGGGATGAACACTGAAGCTTTCTTT.

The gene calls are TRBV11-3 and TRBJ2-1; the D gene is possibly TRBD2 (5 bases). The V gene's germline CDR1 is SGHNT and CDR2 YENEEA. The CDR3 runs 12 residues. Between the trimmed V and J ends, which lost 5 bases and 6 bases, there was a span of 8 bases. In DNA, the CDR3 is TGTGCCAGCAGCCCCACTAGCAATGAGCAGTTCTTC. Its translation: CASSPTSNEQFF.

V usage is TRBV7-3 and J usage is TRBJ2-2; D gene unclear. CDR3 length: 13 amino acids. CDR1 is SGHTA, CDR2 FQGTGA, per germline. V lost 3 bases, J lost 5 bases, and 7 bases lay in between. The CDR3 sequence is CASSFPSTGELFF. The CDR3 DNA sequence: TGTGCCAGCAGCTTCCCGTCGACCGGGGAGCTGTTTTTT.

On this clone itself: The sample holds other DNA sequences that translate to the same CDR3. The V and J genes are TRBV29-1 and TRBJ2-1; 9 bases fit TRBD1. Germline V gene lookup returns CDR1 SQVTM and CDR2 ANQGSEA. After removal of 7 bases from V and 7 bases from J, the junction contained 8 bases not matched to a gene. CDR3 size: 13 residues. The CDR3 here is CSAGQGPTNEQFF. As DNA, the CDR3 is TGCAGCGCCGGACAGGGGCCAACTAATGAGCAGTTCTTC.

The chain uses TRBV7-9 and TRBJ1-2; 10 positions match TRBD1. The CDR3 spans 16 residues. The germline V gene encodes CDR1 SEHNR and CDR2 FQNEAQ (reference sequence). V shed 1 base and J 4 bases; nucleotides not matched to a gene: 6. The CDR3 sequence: CASSLEGQGILYGYTF. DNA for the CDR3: TGTGCCAGCAGCTTAGAGGGACAGGGGATCCTCTATGGCTACACCTTC.

CDR3 sequence: CASSEGPNTGELFF. The CDR3 DNA sequence: TGTGCCAGCAGTGAAGGGCCTAACACCGGGGAGCTGTTTTTT. V usage is TRBV6-1 and J usage is TRBJ2-2; unclear D gene. CDR1 MNHNS and CDR2 SASEGT come from the germline V gene. The CDR3 has 14 residues. V lost 1 base to trimming and J lost 2 bases, with 5 bases between them.

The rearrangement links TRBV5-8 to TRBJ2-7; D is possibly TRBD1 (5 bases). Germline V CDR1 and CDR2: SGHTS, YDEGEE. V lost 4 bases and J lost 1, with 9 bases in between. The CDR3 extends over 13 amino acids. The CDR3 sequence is CASSPRASYEQYF. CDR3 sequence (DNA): TGTGCCAGCAGCCCCAGGGCTTCCTACGAGCAGTACTTC.

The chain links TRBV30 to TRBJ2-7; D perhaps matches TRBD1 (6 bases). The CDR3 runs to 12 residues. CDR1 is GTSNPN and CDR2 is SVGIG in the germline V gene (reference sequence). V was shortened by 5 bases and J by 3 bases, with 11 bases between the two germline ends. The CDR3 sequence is CAWGTYLYEQYF. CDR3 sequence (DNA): TGTGCCTGGGGGACATACCTCTACGAGCAGTACTTC.

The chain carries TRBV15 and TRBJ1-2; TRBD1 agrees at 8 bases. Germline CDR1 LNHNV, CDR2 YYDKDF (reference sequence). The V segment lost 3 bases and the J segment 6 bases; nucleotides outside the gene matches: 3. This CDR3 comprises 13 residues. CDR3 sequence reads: CATSSLTGDGYTF. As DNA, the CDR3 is TGTGCCACCAGCAGTTTGACAGGGGATGGCTACACCTTC.

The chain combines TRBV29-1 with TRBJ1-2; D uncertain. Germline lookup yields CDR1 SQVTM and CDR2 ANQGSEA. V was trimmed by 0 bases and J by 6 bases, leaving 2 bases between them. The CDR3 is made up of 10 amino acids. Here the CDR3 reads CSVEDNGYTF. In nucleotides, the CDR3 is TGCAGCGTTGAAGACAATGGCTACACCTTC.

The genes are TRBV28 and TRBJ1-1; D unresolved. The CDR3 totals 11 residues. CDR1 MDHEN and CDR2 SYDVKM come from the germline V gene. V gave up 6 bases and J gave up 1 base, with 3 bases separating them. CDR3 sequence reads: CASSKNTEAFF. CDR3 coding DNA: TGTGCCAGCAGCAAGAACACTGAAGCTTTCTTT.

DNA for the CDR3: TGTGCCAGCAGAATGACTAGCGGGAGGGCCGGCGGGGAGCTGTTTTTT. This translates into CASRMTSGRAGGELFF. The rearrangement uses TRBV4-2 and TRBJ2-2; 14 nucleotides align to TRBD2. The CDR3 totals 16 residues. J was trimmed by 7 bases and V by 6 bases; bases with no gene match: 7. The germline CDR1 and CDR2 sequences are LGHNA and YNFKEQ.

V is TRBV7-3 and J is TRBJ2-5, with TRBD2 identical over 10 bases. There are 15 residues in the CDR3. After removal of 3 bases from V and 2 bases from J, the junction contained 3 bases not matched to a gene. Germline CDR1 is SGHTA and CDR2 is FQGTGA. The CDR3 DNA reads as TGTGCCAGCAGCTTGCTAGCGGGGGTACAAGAGACCCAGTACTTC. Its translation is CASSLLAGVQETQYF.

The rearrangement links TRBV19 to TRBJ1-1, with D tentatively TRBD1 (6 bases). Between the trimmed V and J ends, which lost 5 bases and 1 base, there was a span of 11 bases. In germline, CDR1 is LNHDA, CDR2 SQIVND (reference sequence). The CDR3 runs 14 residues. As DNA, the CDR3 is TGTGCCAGTAGTTTCCAGGGGACGAACACTGAAGCTTTCTTT. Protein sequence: CASSFQGTNTEAFF.

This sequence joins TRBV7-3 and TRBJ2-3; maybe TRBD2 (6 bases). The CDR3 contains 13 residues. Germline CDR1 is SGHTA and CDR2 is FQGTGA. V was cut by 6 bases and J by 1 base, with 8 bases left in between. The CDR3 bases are TGTGCCAGCAGGGGCGGGGGCACAGATACGCAGTATTTT. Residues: CASRGGGTDTQYF. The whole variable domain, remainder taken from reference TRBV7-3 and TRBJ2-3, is GAGVSQTPSNKVTEKGKYVELRCDPISGHTALYWYRQSLGQGPEFLIYFQGTGAADDSGLPNDRFFAVRPEGSVSTLKIQRTERGDSAVYLCASRGGGTDTQYFGPGTRLTVL.

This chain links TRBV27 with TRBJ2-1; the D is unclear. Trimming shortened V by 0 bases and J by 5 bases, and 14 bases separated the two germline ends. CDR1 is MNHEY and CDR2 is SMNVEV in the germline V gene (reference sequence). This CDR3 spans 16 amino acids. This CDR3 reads CASSLSVLVANNEQFF. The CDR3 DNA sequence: TGTGCCAGCAGTTTATCGGTCCTAGTAGCAAACAATGAGCAGTTCTTC.

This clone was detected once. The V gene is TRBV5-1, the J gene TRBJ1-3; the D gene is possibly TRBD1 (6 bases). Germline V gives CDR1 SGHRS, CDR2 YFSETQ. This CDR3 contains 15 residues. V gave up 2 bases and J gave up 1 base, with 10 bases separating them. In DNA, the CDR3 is TGCGCCAGCAGCTTTACCGGGACATCTGGAAACACCATATATTTT. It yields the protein CASSFTGTSGNTIYF.

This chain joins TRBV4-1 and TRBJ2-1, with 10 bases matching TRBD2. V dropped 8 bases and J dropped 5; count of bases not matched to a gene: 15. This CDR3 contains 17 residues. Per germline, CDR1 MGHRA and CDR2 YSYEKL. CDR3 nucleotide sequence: TGCGCCAGCGGCTCTAGCGGGAGTTTCTCTGTTGACAATGAGCAGTTCTTC. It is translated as CASGSSGSFSVDNEQFF.

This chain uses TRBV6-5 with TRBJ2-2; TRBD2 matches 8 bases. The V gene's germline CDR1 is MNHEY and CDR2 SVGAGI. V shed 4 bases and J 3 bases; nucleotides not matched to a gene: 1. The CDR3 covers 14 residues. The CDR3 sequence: CASSLAGYTGELFF. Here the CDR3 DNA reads TGTGCCAGCAGTTTAGCGGGGTACACCGGGGAGCTGTTTTTT.